This T cell receptor (beta chain) was recovered during a study of human T cells and chemical hapten exposure. Turning to the study itself: From small differences in pooled library volume came most of the variation in per-sample TCR yields. General study points: No alteration of TCRs above 1 in 1000 frequency was seen with DPC sensitization.

As to time point: healthy volunteer bleed at 6 weeks. Someone pulled total RNA out of unfractionated whole blood. This clonotype was seen a few times. Its antigen is unknown. The CDR3 spans 10 residues. In germline, CDR1 is SQVTM, CDR2 ANQGSEA. Trimming pared 6 bases from V and 5 bases from J, leaving 7 bases between. In the library, unique molecular identifiers were attached to individual cDNA molecules. MiXCR was run by TCRdb on the RACE reads, yielding one entry per CDR3 protein. This sample carries 40,000 to 45,000 distinct CDR3 sequences, about 4% of them seen once, and the ten largest clones take around 5%.

The sample was whole blood. V is TRBV29-1 and J is TRBJ1-2, with D unresolved. The TCR was taken from a human donor in good health. Some clones in this sample may be carry-over from other donors' samples. In DNA form, the CDR3 reads TGCAGCGTCAGCGAATATGGCTACACCTTC. Encoded protein: CSVSEYGYTF.